This entry is about one TCR beta chain. Its antigen is unknown. The data were taken from a study of T-cell reconstitution after alpha-beta-depleted transplantation in children. Study-wide results and limits: Reportedly, only several hundred clones from non-depleted graft cells drove alpha-beta T-cell counts at about two months. Elevated TCRbeta diversity at day 60 was traced, in some patients, to surviving recipient T cells and thymic progenitors. One year after transplant, T-cell counts and diversity came mostly from newly produced T cells.

Molecular barcoding with unique molecular identifiers was used for the TCRbeta library. From the PCR reads, TCRdb called clonotypes with MiXCR, one entry per CDR3 protein. The sample yields approximately 89,000 distinct CDR3 sequences, around 16% seen once. The length of the CDR3 is 14 residues. Trimming took off 5 bases at V and 6 bases at J, with 17 bases between the two ends. CDR1 is SGHTA and CDR2 is FQGNSA in the germline V gene. The chain uses TRBV7-2 and TRBJ2-7; a weak D match, TRBD1 (6 bases). The TCR originated in a male patient aged 2-15 years who had a stem cell transplant for acute lymphoblastic leukemia, so the T cells may come from the graft donor. Sequencing was performed on PBMCs, mostly from graft donor cells, taken 180 days after TCRalphabeta/CD19-depleted stem cell transplant. Written as DNA, the CDR3 is TGTGCCAGCAGCCCACGAGGCAGGGGAATCGAGCAGTACTTC. It yields the protein CASSPRGRGIEQYF. Variable domain in full (rest from reference TRBV7-2 and TRBJ2-7): GAGVSQSPSNKVTEKGKDVELRCDPISGHTALYWYRQSLGQGLEFLIYFQGNSAPDKSGLPSDRFSAERTGGSVSTLTIQRTQQEDSAVYLCASSPRGRGIEQYFGPGTRLTVT.